What follows describes a single TCR beta chain. Per germline, CDR1 SGHRS and CDR2 YFSETQ. This CDR3 has 14 residues. V was trimmed by 0 bases and J by 4 bases, leaving 8 bases between them. The data belong to a study of blood T cell repertoires in COVID-19. Turning to the study itself: The United States, Italy and Spain supplied acute and convalescent COVID-19 samples.

In the original workflow: Amplified reference gene primers provided the basis for estimating nucleated cell counts. The protocol was immunoSEQ multiplex PCR, while the TCRdb copy is restricted to in-frame clones and leaves out a portion. V and J calls and clone size are copied from that table; D and trimming were computed from the DNA. Among 200,000 to 250,000 clones, roughly 84% were seen once, and the ten largest hold 1.9%. This sequence was found in a middle-aged man with active or convalescent COVID-19. The chain joins TRBV5-1 to TRBJ2-1; a weak D match, TRBD1 (6 bases). Sequencing input: peripheral blood. The DNA for the CDR3 is TGCGCCAGCAGCTTGGGGACAGCGTACAATGAGCAGTTCTTC. Protein product: CASSLGTAYNEQFF. The whole variable domain, filled in from reference TRBV5-1 and TRBJ2-1, reads KAGVTQTPRYLIKTRGQQVTLSCSPISGHRSVSWYQQTPGQGLQFLFEYFSETQRNKGNFPGRFSGRQFSNSRSEMNVSTLELGDSALYLCASSLGTAYNEQFFGPGTRLTVL.